What follows are 27 T cell receptor beta chains derived from one specimen sequenced in a study of blood T cell repertoires in COVID-19. Profiling relied on immunoSEQ multiplex PCR, and the TCRdb table lists in-frame clones only, not all of them. Of roughly 6,100 clones listed, roughly 80% are singletons. The sequencing input was peripheral blood. The receptors originated from a human donor with active COVID-19. The donor label of this sample is uncertain.

The rearrangement links TRBV29-1 to TRBJ1-1; no clear D gene. The CDR3 is made up of 12 amino acids. Germline V CDR1 and CDR2: SQVTM, ANQGSEA. The V end lost 3 bases, the J end lost 1 base, and 6 bases lay between the germline ends. The CDR3: CSVDAANTEAFF. The DNA for the CDR3 is TGCAGCGTTGACGCGGCGAACACTGAAGCTTTCTTT.

The V and J genes are TRBV10-3 and TRBJ1-4; 7 positions match TRBD1. With 5 bases clipped from V and 11 bases from J, the junction kept 8 bases outside the gene matches. The CDR3 consists of 13 residues. Germline V CDR1 and CDR2: ENHRY, SYGVKD. DNA for the CDR3: TGTGCCATCAGTATCGGACAGGAGGGGAAACTGTTTTTT. It yields the protein CAISIGQEGKLFF.

The CDR3 loop is CASSLTGTSLYGYTF. The DNA of the CDR3 is TGTGCCAGCAGCCTAACCGGGACTTCCCTCTATGGCTACACCTTC. The chain joins TRBV5-6 to TRBJ1-2; possibly TRBD1 for D (5 bases). The V gene lost 4 bases and the J gene lost 4 bases, with 17 bases spanning the gap. CDR1 and CDR2 from the germline V gene are SGHDT and YYEEEE. This CDR3 region has 15 residues.

This chain links TRBV28 with TRBJ2-2; 8 bases are a match to TRBD2. The CDR3 spans 17 residues. V lost 1 base, J lost 7 bases, and 11 bases stayed unmatched. In germline, CDR1 is MDHEN, CDR2 SYDVKM. CDR3 nucleotide sequence: TGTGCCAGCAGTTTATCTAGTCTGTCTCTAGCGGGCGGGGAGCTGTTTTTT. It specifies CASSLSSLSLAGGELFF.

V is TRBV7-6 and J is TRBJ2-1, with D maybe TRBD1 (6 bases). Trimming cost V 3 bases and J 8 bases, with 14 bases left between them. The CDR3 is 14 residues long. In germline, CDR1 is SGHVS, CDR2 FNYEAQ. CDR3 protein: CASSFRQETDEQFF. As DNA, the CDR3 is TGTGCCAGCAGCTTTCGACAGGAGACAGATGAGCAGTTCTTC.

The V and J genes are TRBV27 and TRBJ2-6; 7 positions match TRBD2. The trim removed 6 bases at V and 4 bases at J, leaving 0 bases unmatched. The CDR3 contains 13 residues. CDR1 is MNHEY, CDR2 SMNVEV, per germline (reference sequence). The CDR3 sequence is CASRRGGANVLTF. CDR3 sequence (DNA): TGTGCCAGCAGGCGGGGGGGGGCCAACGTCCTGACTTTC.

V gene TRBV3-1 (or the pseudogene TRBV3-2) combines with J gene TRBJ1-2; 9 bases are shared with TRBD1. From germline, CDR1 is LGHDT and CDR2 YNNKEL (reference sequence). The trim removed 4 bases at V and 6 bases at J, leaving 6 bases unmatched. The CDR3 is 14 residues long. CDR3 coding DNA: TGTGCCAGCAGCCCCCGGGACAGGGCGGATGGCTACACCTTC. This sequence encodes CASSPRDRADGYTF.

The CDR3 loop reads CASRRDRTSIVPQHF. Written as DNA, the CDR3 is TGTGCCAGTAGAAGGGACAGGACCTCAATAGTGCCCCAGCATTTT. V and J are TRBV19 and TRBJ1-5, with 8 bases lining up with TRBD1. The junction had 13 bases not matched to a gene; V was cut back by 6 bases and J by 9 bases. This CDR3 comprises 15 residues. CDR1 and CDR2 from the germline V gene are LNHDA and SQIVND (reference sequence).

V usage is TRBV6-5 and J usage is TRBJ2-3, with 7 positions matching TRBD2. V lost 2 bases, J lost 0 bases, and 2 bases stayed unmatched. The CDR3 has 15 residues. The germline V gene has CDR1 MNHEY and CDR2 SVGAGI. The CDR3 loop is CASSYGGGSTDTQYF. The CDR3 nucleotides are TGTGCCAGCAGTTACGGGGGGGGAAGCACAGATACGCAGTATTTT.

Written as DNA, the CDR3 is TGTGCCTGGGGCGACCCAGGGAATGAGCAGTTCTTC. It is translated as CAWGDPGNEQFF. This sequence joins TRBV30 and TRBJ2-1; a weak D match, TRBD1 (5 bases). Germline CDR1 reads GTSNPN; CDR2 reads SVGIG (reference sequence). V was shortened by 5 bases and J by 7 bases, with 12 bases between the two germline ends. This CDR3 has 12 amino acids.

This clone was recorded a few times. The rearrangement joins TRBV6-5 to TRBJ2-7; 7 nucleotides agree with TRBD1. Germline V CDR1 and CDR2: MNHEY, SVGAGI. The CDR3 covers 13 residues. With 2 bases clipped from V and 3 bases from J, the junction kept 1 base outside the gene matches. CDR3 protein: CASSYRGLYEQYF. DNA of the CDR3: TGTGCCAGCAGTTACAGGGGGCTCTACGAGCAGTACTTC.

The gene calls are TRBV28 and TRBJ1-2; TRBD1 matches 7 bases. The CDR3 is 14 residues long. Germline V gives CDR1 MDHEN, CDR2 SYDVKM. J was trimmed by 6 bases and V by 6 bases; bases with no gene match: 10. The CDR3: CASRTTGKAHGYTF. CDR3 DNA sequence: TGTGCCAGCAGAACGACAGGGAAGGCTCATGGCTACACCTTC.

The V and J genes are TRBV9 and TRBJ1-2; the match to TRBD1 covers 8 bases. This CDR3 has 14 residues. J gave up 8 bases and V 5 bases, and 11 bases lay outside the gene matches. Germline CDR1 SGDLS, CDR2 YYNGEE. The CDR3 reads CASRNLDRDNGYTF. The DNA of the CDR3 is TGTGCCAGCAGGAACCTGGACAGGGACAACGGCTACACCTTC.

The chain couples TRBV14 to TRBJ1-4, with 11 bases lining up with TRBD1. J lost 0 bases, V lost 4 bases, and 1 base had no gene match. The germline V gene has CDR1 SGHDN and CDR2 FVKESK. This CDR3 region has 16 residues. The CDR3 protein is CASSRDRGTTNEKLFF. The CDR3 DNA reads as TGTGCCAGCAGCCGGGACAGGGGGACAACTAATGAAAAACTGTTTTTT.

The rearrangement joins TRBV6-2 or TRBV6-3 to TRBJ2-1; D perhaps matches TRBD2 (6 bases). This CDR3 comprises 17 residues. Between the trimmed V and J ends, which lost 3 bases and 4 bases, there was a span of 19 bases. Germline V gene sequence: CDR1 MNHEY, CDR2 SVGEGT. CDR3 nucleotides: TGTGCCAGCAGTTATAGGAGCGGGCCTATGGGGTACAATGAGCAGTTCTTC. Protein sequence: CASSYRSGPMGYNEQFF.

The genes are TRBV5-6 and TRBJ2-5; TRBD2 matches at 12 bases. Trimming removed 4 bases from V and 4 bases from J; junction bases left unmatched: 8. Germline V gene data show CDR1 as SGHDT and CDR2 as YYEEEE. The CDR3 totals 16 residues. CDR3 DNA sequence: TGTGCCAGCAGCCCCCGACTAGCGGGAGATCTAGAGACCCAGTACTTC. Amino acids: CASSPRLAGDLETQYF.

The chain carries TRBV4-2 and TRBJ2-2, with 9 bases that match TRBD1. Germline lookup yields CDR1 LGHNA and CDR2 YNFKEQ. V lost 1 base and J lost 3; bases outside the gene matches: 0. CDR3 length: 15 amino acids. The CDR3 loop is CASSQGTGDTGELFF. The CDR3 coding sequence is TGTGCCAGCAGCCAAGGGACAGGGGACACCGGGGAGCTGTTTTTT.

The V and J genes are TRBV7-6 and TRBJ2-3; TRBD2 aligns across 7 bases. The germline CDR1 and CDR2 sequences are SGHVS and FNYEAQ. CDR3 length: 17 amino acids. V trimming: 5 bases; J trimming: 5 bases; junction bases outside the gene matches: 16. The CDR3 coding sequence is TGTGCCAGCAGCCGGGGGGTCGCGGCTGGGCAACGAGATACGCAGTATTTT. Translation: CASSRGVAAGQRDTQYF.

The chain employs TRBV3-1 (or the pseudogene TRBV3-2) and TRBJ2-2, with 7 bases that match TRBD1. The CDR3 runs 11 residues. The V segment lost 6 bases and the J segment 11 bases; nucleotides outside the gene matches: 3. From germline, CDR1 is LGHDT and CDR2 YNNKEL (reference sequence). The CDR3 loop reads CASREGAELFF. In nucleotides, the CDR3 is TGTGCCAGCAGAGAGGGGGCCGAGCTGTTTTTT.

The gene calls are TRBV7-3 and TRBJ2-5, with 7 positions matching TRBD1. The germline V gene encodes CDR1 SGHTA and CDR2 FQGTGA. With V trimmed by 0 bases and J by 7 bases, 14 bases remained unmatched. The CDR3 runs to 17 residues. This CDR3 is CASSLTGYRGFGGTQYF. DNA of the CDR3: TGTGCCAGCAGCTTAACAGGGTACAGGGGATTTGGTGGGACCCAGTACTTC.

The chain recombines TRBV18 with TRBJ1-1; TRBD1 matches 7 bases. The ends lost 6 bases at V and 2 bases at J; junction bases unmatched: 3. The germline CDR1 and CDR2 sequences are KGHSH and LQKENI. The CDR3 contains 13 residues. CDR3 loop: CASSGQTNTEAFF. The DNA for the CDR3 is TGTGCCAGCTCGGGACAGACCAACACTGAAGCTTTCTTT. Supplemented by reference TRBV18 and TRBJ1-1, the full variable domain reads NAGVMQNPRHLVRRRGQEARLRCSPMKGHSHVYWYRQLPEEGLKFMVYLQKENIIDESGMPKERFSAEFPKEGPSILRIQQVVRGDSAAYFCASSGQTNTEAFFGQGTRLTVV.

The chain carries TRBV3-1 (or the pseudogene TRBV3-2) and TRBJ1-1; the match to TRBD1 covers 7 bases. The CDR3 runs 16 residues. Germline V CDR1 and CDR2: LGHDT, YNNKEL (reference sequence). Trimming cost V 1 base and J 0 bases; bases outside gene matches: 5. The DNA of the CDR3 is TGTGCCAGCAGCCAAGGGGCAGGGGGTCTGAACACTGAAGCTTTCTTT. Its protein product is CASSQGAGGLNTEAFF.

The CDR3 sequence is CASSLVQGDSYEQYF. CDR3 DNA: TGTGCCAGCAGTTTAGTACAGGGGGACTCCTACGAGCAGTACTTC. The chain employs TRBV28 and TRBJ2-7; 8 bases line up with TRBD1. The V gene end was trimmed by 2 bases and the J gene end by 0 bases; junction bases not matched to a gene: 3. The CDR3 extends over 15 amino acids. Germline V gene lookup returns CDR1 MDHEN and CDR2 SYDVKM.

This chain connects TRBV18 to TRBJ1-5; D is unresolved. Trimming took 3 bases from V and 5 from J, leaving 8 bases between them. CDR1 and CDR2 from the germline V gene are KGHSH and LQKENI. The CDR3 consists of 13 residues. For the CDR3, the DNA is TGTGCCAGCTCACCGGCCCAGGATCAGCCCCAGCATTTT. This codes for CASSPAQDQPQHF. Filled out from reference TRBV18 and TRBJ1-5, the complete variable domain reads NAGVMQNPRHLVRRRGQEARLRCSPMKGHSHVYWYRQLPEEGLKFMVYLQKENIIDESGMPKERFSAEFPKEGPSILRIQQVVRGDSAAYFCASSPAQDQPQHFGDGTRLSIL.

The rearrangement joins TRBV7-3 to TRBJ2-5, with 15 bases matching TRBD2. Germline CDR1 reads SGHTA; CDR2 reads FQGTGA. This CDR3 contains 18 residues. Unmatched junction bases numbered 12, after V lost 6 bases and J lost 4 bases. CDR3 in DNA: TGTGCCAGCAGTCGCGGACTAGCGGGAGGGCCGAGGATAGAGACCCAGTACTTC. Translated: CASSRGLAGGPRIETQYF.

V gene TRBV25-1 combines with J gene TRBJ2-1; 11 bases are shared with TRBD2. J was trimmed by 2 bases and V by 2 bases; bases with no gene match: 8. CDR1 is MGHDK, CDR2 SYGVNS, per germline. This CDR3 is 18 amino acids long. This chain's CDR3 is CASSERTSGPTTYNEQFF. The CDR3 DNA reads as TGTGCCAGCAGTGAAAGGACTAGCGGGCCCACGACCTACAATGAGCAGTTCTTC.

This clone was seen once. The J gene is TRBJ2-7, the V gene TRBV6-2 or TRBV6-3; TRBD1 aligns across 9 bases. Germline assignment: CDR1 MNHEY and CDR2 SVGEGT. The trim removed 6 bases at V and 3 bases at J, leaving 9 bases unmatched. This CDR3 spans 15 amino acids. The CDR3 sequence: CASSSPGTGLYEQYV. The CDR3 DNA reads as TGTGCCAGCAGCTCCCCCGGGACAGGGCTCTACGAGCAGTACGTC.